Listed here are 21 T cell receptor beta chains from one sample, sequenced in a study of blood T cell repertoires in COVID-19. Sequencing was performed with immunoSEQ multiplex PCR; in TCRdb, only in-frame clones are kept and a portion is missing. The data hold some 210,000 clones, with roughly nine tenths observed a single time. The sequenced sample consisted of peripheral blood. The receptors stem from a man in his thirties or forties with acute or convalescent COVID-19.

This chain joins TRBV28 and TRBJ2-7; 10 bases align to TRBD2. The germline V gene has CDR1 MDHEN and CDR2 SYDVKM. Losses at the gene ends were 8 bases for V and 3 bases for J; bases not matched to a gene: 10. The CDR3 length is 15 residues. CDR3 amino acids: CASQSGGATYYEQYF. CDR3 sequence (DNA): TGTGCCAGCCAAAGCGGGGGGGCCACATACTACGAGCAGTACTTC.

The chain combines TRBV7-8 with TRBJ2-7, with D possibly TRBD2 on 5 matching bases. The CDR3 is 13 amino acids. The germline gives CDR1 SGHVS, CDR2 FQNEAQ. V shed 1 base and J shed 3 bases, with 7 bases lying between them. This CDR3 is CASSLEEDYEQYF. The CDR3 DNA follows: TGTGCCAGCAGCTTAGAGGAGGACTACGAGCAGTACTTC.

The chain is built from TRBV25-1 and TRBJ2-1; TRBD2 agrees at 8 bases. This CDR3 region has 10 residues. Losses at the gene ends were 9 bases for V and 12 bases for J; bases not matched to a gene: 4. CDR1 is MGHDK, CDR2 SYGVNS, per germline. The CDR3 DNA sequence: TGTGCCAGATTCCGGGGGGGGCAGTTCTTC. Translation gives CARFRGGQFF.

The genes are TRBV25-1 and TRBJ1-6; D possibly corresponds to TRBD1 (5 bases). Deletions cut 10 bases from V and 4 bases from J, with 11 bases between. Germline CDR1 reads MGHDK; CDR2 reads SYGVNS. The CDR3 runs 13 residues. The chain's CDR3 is CATQPGYNSPLHF. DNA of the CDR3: TGTGCCACCCAACCAGGGTATAATTCACCCCTCCACTTT.

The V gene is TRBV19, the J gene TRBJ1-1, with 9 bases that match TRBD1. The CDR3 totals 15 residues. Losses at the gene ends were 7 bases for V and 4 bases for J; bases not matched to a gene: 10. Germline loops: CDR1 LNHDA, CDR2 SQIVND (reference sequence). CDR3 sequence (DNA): TGTGCCAGTACTGAGGGACAGGGTGGTTTCACTGAAGCTTTCTTT. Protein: CASTEGQGGFTEAFF. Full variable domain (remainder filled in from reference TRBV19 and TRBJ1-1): DGGITQSPKYLFRKEGQNVTLSCEQNLNHDAMYWYRQDPGQGLRLIYYSQIVNDFQKGDIAEGYSVSREKKESFPLTVTSAQKNPTAFYLCASTEGQGGFTEAFFGQGTRLTVV.

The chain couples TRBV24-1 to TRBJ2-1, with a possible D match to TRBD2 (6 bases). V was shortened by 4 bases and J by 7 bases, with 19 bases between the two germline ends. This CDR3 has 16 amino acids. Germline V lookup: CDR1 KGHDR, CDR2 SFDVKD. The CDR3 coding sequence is TGTGCCACCAGTGAGGCGGGACCGAGTACGGGTAATGAGCAGTTCTTC. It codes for CATSEAGPSTGNEQFF.

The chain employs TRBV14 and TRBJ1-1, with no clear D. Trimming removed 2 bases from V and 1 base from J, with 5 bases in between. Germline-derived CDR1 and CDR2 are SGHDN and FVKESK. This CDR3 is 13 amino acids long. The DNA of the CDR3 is TGTGCCAGCAGCCAACAGGCGAACACTGAAGCTTTCTTT. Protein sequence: CASSQQANTEAFF. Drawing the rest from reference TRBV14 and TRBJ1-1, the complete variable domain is EAGVTQFPSHSVIEKGQTVTLRCDPISGHDNLYWYRRVMGKEIKFLLHFVKESKQDESGMPNNRFLAERTGGTYSTLKVQPAELEDSGVYFCASSQQANTEAFFGQGTRLTVV.

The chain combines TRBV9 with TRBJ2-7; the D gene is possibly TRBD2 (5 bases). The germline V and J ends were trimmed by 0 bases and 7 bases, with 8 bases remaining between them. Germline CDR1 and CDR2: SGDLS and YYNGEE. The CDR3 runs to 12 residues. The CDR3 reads CASSVGGKEQYF. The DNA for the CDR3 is TGTGCCAGCAGCGTAGGAGGGAAAGAGCAGTACTTC.

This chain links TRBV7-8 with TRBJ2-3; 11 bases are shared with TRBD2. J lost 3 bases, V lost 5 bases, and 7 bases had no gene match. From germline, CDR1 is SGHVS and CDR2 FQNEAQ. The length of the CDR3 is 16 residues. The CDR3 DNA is TGTGCCAGCAGCCCAACTAGCGGGAGAGGGACAGATACGCAGTATTTT. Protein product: CASSPTSGRGTDTQYF.

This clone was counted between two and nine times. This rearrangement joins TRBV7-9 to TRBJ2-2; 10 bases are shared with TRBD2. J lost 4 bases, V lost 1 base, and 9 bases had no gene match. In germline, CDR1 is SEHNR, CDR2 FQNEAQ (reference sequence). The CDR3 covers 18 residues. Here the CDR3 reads CASSLVIGLAGVTGELFF. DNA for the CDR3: TGTGCCAGCAGCTTAGTCATCGGGCTAGCGGGAGTCACCGGGGAGCTGTTTTTT.

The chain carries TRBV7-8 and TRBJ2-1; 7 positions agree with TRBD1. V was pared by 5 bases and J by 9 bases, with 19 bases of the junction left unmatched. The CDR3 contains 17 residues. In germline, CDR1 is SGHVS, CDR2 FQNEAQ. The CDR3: CASSPRRQGLSFREQFF. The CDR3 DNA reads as TGTGCCAGCAGCCCCCGGAGACAGGGTTTGAGCTTTCGTGAGCAGTTCTTC.

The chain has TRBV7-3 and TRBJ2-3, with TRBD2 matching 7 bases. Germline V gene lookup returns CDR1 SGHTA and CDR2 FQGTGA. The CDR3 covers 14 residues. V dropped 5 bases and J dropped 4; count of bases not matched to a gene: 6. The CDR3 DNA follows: TGTGCCAGCAGCCAGCGGGGTGGGGCAGATACGCAGTATTTT. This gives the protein CASSQRGGADTQYF. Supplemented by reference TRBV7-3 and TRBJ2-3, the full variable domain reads GAGVSQTPSNKVTEKGKYVELRCDPISGHTALYWYRQSLGQGPEFLIYFQGTGAADDSGLPNDRFFAVRPEGSVSTLKIQRTERGDSAVYLCASSQRGGADTQYFGPGTRLTVL.

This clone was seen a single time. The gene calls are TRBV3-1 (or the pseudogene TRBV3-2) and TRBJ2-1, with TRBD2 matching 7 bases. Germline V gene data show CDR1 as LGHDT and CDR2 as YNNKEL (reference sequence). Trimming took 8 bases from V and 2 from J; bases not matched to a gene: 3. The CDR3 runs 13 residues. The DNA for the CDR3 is TGTGCCAGCGGGAGGGCGCCCTACAATGAGCAGTTCTTC. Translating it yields CASGRAPYNEQFF.

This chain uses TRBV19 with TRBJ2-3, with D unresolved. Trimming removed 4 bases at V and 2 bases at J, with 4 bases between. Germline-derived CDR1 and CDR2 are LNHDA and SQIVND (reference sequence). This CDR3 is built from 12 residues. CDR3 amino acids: CASSSVTDTQYF. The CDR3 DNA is TGTGCCAGTAGTAGCGTCACAGATACGCAGTATTTT. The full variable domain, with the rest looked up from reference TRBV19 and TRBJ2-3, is DGGITQSPKYLFRKEGQNVTLSCEQNLNHDAMYWYRQDPGQGLRLIYYSQIVNDFQKGDIAEGYSVSREKKESFPLTVTSAQKNPTAFYLCASSSVTDTQYFGPGTRLTVL.

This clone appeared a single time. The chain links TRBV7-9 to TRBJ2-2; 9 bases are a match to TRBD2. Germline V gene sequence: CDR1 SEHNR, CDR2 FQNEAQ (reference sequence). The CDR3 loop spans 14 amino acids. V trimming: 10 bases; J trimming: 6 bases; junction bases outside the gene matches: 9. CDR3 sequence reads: CANPLAGRSGELFF. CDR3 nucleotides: TGTGCCAATCCCCTAGCGGGACGGTCCGGGGAGCTGTTTTTT.

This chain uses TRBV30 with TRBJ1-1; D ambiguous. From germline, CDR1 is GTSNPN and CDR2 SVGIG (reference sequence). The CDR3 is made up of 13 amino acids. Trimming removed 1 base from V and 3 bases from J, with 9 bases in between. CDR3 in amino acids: CAWSEERYTEAFF. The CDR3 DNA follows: TGTGCCTGGAGTGAAGAGAGGTACACTGAAGCTTTCTTT.

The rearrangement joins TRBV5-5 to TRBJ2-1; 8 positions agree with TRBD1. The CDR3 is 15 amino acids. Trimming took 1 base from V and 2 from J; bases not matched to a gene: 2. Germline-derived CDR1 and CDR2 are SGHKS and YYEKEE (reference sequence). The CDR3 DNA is TGTGCCAGCAGCTTGAACAGGGGGGCCTACAATGAGCAGTTCTTC. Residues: CASSLNRGAYNEQFF. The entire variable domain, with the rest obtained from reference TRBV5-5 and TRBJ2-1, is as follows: DAGVTQSPTHLIKTRGQQVTLRCSPISGHKSVSWYQQVLGQGPQFIFQYYEKEERGRGNFPDRFSARQFPNYSSELNVNALLLGDSALYLCASSLNRGAYNEQFFGPGTRLTVL.

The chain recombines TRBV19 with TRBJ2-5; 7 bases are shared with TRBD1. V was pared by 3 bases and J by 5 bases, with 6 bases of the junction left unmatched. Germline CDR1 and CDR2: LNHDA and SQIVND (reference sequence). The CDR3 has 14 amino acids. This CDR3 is CASSITGVAETQYF. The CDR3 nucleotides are TGTGCCAGTAGTATTACAGGGGTAGCGGAGACCCAGTACTTC.

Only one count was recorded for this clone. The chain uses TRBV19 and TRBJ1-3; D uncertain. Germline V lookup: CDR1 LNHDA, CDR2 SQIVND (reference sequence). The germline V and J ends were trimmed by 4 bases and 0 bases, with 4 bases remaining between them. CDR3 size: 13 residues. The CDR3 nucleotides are TGTGCCAGTAGTACCCACTCTGGAAACACCATATATTTT. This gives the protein CASSTHSGNTIYF.

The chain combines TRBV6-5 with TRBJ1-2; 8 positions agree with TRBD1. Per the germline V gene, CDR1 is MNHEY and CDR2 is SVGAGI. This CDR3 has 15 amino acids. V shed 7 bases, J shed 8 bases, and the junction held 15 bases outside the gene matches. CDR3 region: CASIEEGTGRRGYTF. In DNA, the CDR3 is TGTGCCAGCATCGAAGAGGGGACAGGTCGGCGGGGCTACACCTTC.

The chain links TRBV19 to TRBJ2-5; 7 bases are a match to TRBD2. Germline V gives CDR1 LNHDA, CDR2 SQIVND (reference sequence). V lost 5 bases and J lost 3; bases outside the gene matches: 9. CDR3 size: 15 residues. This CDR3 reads CASSHGAGLEETQYF. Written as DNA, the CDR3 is TGTGCCAGTAGTCACGGAGCGGGATTGGAAGAGACCCAGTACTTC.